Listed below are T cell receptor beta chains from one sample, sequenced in a study of T cells in Graves' hyperthyroidism and ophthalmopathy. Via MiXCR, TCRdb re-called the multiplex PCR reads, giving one row per CDR3 protein. The sample has 300,000 to 450,000 distinct CDR3 sequences, approximately 15% seen once; the top ten hold about 10%. The sequenced material came from blood. The receptors were sampled from a woman aged 60 to 75 with Graves' hyperthyroidism. Each CDR3 is given with its conserved first and last residue. The D gene is left open where the match is weak. Clone sizes are given selectively: once, few, many, or a class where the clone is expanded.

length,D,size,J,V,DNA,CDR3
14,TRBD1,many,TRBJ2-7,TRBV3-1,TGTGCCAGCAGCCAACGGGACAGGGGAAGCGAGCAGTACTTC,CASSQRDRGSEQYF
15,.,.,TRBJ2-2,TRBV5-1,TGCGCCAGCATCCTCCGACCCTCTGACACCGGGGAGCTGTTTTTT,CASILRPSDTGELFF
12,TRBD1,few,TRBJ1-2,TRBV29-1,TGCAGCGTAGGGACAGGGAACTATGGCTACACCTTC,CSVGTGNYGYTF
13,.,many,TRBJ1-1,TRBV20-1,TGCAGTGCTTACTCACTAAAGGGGCCTGAAGCTTTCTTT,CSAYSLKGPEAFF
12,.,few,TRBJ2-5,TRBV20-1,TGCAGTGCATCTAGATACCAAGAGACCCAGTACTTC,CSASRYQETQYF
15,.,few,TRBJ2-1,TRBV5-1,TGCGCCAGCAGCTTGGGGGGGTACCAGAGCGATGAGCAGTTCTTC,CASSLGGYQSDEQFF
10,.,many,TRBJ2-7,TRBV2,TGTGCCAGCAGTTACTCCGAGCAGTACTTC,CASSYSEQYF
12,.,many,TRBJ2-7,TRBV29-1,TGCAGCGTTTTAGCAGGCGAGGGGGAGCAGTACTTC,CSVLAGEGEQYF
14,.,.,TRBJ1-4,TRBV19,TGTGCCAGTAGTGACTACGGTCGGTTGGGAAAACTGTTTTTT,CASSDYGRLGKLFF
13,.,few,TRBJ1-1,TRBV9,TGTGCCAGCAGCGTAGTCCCGAACACTGAAGCTTTCTTT,CASSVVPNTEAFF
12,.,few,TRBJ2-3,TRBV29-1,TGCAGCGCCTCTTTAATCGAGGATACGCAGTATTTT,CSASLIEDTQYF
13,.,few,TRBJ2-1,TRBV19,TGTGCCAGTAGTGTCTCTGGGAGCAATGAGCAGTTCTTC,CASSVSGSNEQFF
18,TRBD2,many,TRBJ2-5,TRBV11-2,TGTGCCAGCAGCTGGGGACTAGCGGGACCCGAGATCCTAGAGACCCAGTACTTC,CASSWGLAGPEILETQYF